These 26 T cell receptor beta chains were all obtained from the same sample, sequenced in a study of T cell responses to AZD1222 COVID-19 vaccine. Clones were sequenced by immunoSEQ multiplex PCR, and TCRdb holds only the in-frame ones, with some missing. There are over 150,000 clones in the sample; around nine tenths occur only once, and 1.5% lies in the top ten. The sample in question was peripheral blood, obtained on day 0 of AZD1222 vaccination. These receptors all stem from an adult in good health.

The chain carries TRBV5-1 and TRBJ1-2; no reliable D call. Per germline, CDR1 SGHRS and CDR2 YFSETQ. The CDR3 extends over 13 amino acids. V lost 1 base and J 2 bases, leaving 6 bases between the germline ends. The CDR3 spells CASSLSGNYGYTF. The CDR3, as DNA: TGCGCCAGCAGCTTGTCTGGGAACTATGGCTACACCTTC.

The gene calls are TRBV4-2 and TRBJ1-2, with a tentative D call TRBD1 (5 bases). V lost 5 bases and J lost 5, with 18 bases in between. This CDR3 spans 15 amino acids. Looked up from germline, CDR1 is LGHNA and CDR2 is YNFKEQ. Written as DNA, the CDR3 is TGTGCCAGCAGCATAGGGGCAGCTGGGGAATATGGCTACACCTTC. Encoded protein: CASSIGAAGEYGYTF.

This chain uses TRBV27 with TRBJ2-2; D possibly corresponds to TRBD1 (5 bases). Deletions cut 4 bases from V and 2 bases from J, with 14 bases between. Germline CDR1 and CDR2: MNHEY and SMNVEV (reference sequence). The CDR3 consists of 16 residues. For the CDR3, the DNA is TGTGCCAGCAGTTCCCCTTACAGGAAAAACACCGGGGAGCTGTTTTTT. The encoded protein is CASSSPYRKNTGELFF.

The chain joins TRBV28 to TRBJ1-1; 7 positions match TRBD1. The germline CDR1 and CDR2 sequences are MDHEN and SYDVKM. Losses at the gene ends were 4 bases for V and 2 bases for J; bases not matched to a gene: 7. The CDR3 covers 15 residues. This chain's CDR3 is CASSSRTGPNTEAFF. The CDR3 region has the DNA TGTGCCAGCAGTTCTAGGACAGGACCCAACACTGAAGCTTTCTTT.

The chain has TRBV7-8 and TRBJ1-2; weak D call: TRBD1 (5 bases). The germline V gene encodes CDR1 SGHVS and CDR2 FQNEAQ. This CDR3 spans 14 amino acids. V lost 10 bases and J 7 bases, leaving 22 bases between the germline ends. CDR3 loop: CATEGRAIWGGYTF. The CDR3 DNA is TGTGCCACCGAGGGACGGGCCATTTGGGGTGGCTACACCTTC.

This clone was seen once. The CDR3 nucleotides read TGTGCCAGCAGCCCCTCGGGACAGGGCCATGAGCAGTTCTTC. Amino acids: CASSPSGQGHEQFF. The chain is built from TRBV9 and TRBJ2-1; 9 bases match TRBD1. J was trimmed by 8 bases and V by 4 bases; bases with no gene match: 7. Per the germline V gene, CDR1 is SGDLS and CDR2 is YYNGEE. The CDR3 totals 14 residues.

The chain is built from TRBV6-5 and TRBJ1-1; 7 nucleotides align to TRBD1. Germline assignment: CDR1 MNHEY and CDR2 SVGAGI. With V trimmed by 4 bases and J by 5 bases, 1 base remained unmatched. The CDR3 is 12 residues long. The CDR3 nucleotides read TGTGCCAGCAGTTTCAGGGGGACTGAAGCTTTCTTT. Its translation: CASSFRGTEAFF.

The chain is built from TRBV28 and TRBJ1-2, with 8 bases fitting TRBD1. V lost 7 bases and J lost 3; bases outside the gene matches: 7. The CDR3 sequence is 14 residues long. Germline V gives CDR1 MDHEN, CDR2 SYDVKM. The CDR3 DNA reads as TGTGCCAGCAAGAGGACAGGGCCCTACTATGGCTACACCTTC. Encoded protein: CASKRTGPYYGYTF.

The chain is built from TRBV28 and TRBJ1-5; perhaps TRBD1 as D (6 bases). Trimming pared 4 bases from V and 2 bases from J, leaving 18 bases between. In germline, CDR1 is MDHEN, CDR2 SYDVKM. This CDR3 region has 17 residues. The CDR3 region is CASSYHREGGGNQPQHF. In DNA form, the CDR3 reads TGTGCCAGCAGTTACCACAGGGAGGGGGGAGGCAATCAGCCCCAGCATTTT.

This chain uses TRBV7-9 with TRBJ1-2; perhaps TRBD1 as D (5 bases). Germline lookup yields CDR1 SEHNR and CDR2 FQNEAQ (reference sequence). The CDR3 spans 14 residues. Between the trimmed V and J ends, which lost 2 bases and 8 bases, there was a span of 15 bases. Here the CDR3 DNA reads TGTGCCAGCAGCTTAATGACAGCAAATAGAGGCTACACCTTC. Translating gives CASSLMTANRGYTF. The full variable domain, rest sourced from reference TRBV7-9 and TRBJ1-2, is DTGVSQNPRHKITKRGQNVTFRCDPISEHNRLYWYRQTLGQGPEFLTYFQNEAQLEKSRLLSDRFSAERPKGSFSTLEIQRTEQGDSAMYLCASSLMTANRGYTFGSGTRLTVV.

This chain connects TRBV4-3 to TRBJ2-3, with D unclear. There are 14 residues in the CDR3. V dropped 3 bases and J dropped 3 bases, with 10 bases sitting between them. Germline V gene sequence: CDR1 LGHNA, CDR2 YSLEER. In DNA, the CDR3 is TGCGCCAGCAGCCAGAGGATAGCTACAGATACGCAGTATTTT. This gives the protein CASSQRIATDTQYF.

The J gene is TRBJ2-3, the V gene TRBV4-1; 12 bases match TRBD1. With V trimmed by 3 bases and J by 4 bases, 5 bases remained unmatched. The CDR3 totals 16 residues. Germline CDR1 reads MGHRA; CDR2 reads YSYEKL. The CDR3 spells CASSHAGTGGSDTQYF. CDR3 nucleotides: TGCGCCAGCAGCCATGCCGGGACAGGGGGCTCAGATACGCAGTATTTT.

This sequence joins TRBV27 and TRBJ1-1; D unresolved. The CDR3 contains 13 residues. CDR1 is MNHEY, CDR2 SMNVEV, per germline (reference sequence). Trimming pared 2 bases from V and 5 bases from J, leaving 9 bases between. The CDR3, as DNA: TGTGCCAGCAGTTTAAAACCCCAGACTGAAGCTTTCTTT. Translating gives CASSLKPQTEAFF.

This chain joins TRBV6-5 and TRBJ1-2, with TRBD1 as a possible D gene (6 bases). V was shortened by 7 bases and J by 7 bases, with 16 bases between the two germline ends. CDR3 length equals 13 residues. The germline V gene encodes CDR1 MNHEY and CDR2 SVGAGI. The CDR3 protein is CASMQQGAGGYTF. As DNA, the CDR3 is TGTGCCAGCATGCAACAGGGCGCCGGTGGCTACACCTTC.

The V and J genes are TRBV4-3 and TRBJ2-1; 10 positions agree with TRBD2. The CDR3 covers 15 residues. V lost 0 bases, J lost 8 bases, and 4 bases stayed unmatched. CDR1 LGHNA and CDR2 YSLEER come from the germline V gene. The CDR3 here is CASSQDQRGGDEQFF. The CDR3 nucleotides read TGCGCCAGCAGCCAAGACCAGCGGGGGGGCGATGAGCAGTTCTTC.

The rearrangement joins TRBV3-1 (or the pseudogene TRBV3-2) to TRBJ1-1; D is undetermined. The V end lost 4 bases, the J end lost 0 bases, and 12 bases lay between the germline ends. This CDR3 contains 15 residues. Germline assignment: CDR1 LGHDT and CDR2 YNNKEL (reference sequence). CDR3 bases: TGTGCCAGCAGCCCCCAGTTCCCGTTGAACACTGAAGCTTTCTTT. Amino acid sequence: CASSPQFPLNTEAFF.

CDR3: CASSLFGDPSGSPLHF. The CDR3 region has the DNA TGTGCCAGCAGCTTATTCGGGGACCCATCGGGGTCACCCCTCCACTTT. The J gene is TRBJ1-6, the V gene TRBV7-3; maybe TRBD1 (5 bases). V shed 2 bases and J shed 10 bases, with 18 bases lying between them. Germline assignment: CDR1 SGHTA and CDR2 FQGTGA. This CDR3 comprises 16 residues.

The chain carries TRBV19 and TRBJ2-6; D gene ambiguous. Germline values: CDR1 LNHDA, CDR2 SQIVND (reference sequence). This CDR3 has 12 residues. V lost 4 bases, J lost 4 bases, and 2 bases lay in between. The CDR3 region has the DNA TGTGCCAGTAGTACAGGGGCCAACGTCCTGACTTTC. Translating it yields CASSTGANVLTF.

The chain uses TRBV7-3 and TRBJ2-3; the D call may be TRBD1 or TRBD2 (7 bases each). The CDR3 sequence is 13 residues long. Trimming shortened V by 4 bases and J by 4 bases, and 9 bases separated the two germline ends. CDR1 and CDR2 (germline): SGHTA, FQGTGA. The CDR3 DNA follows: TGTGCCAGCAGCTCAGGGGGGGCAGATACGCAGTATTTT. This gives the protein CASSSGGADTQYF.

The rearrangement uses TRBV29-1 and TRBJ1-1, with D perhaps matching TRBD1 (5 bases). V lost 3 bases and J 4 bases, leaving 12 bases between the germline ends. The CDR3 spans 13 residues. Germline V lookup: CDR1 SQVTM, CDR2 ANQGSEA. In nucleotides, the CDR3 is TGCAGCGTTGATCGAGTCCAGGGCACTGAAGCTTTCTTT. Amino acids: CSVDRVQGTEAFF.

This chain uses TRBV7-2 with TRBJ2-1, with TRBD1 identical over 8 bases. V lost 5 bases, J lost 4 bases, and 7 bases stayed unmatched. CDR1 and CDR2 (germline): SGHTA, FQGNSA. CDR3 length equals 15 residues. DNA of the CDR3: TGTGCCAGCAGCCGCAGGACAGGGCGTTACAATGAGCAGTTCTTC. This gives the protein CASSRRTGRYNEQFF. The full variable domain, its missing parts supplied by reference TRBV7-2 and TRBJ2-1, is GAGVSQSPSNKVTEKGKDVELRCDPISGHTALYWYRQSLGQGLEFLIYFQGNSAPDKSGLPSDRFSAERTGGSVSTLTIQRTQQEDSAVYLCASSRRTGRYNEQFFGPGTRLTVL.

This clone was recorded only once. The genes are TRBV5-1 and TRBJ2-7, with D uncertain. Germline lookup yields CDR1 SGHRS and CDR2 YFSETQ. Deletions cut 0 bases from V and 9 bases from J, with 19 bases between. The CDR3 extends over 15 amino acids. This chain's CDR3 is CASSLEVAAGVWQYF. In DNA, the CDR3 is TGCGCCAGCAGCTTGGAAGTGGCGGCAGGTGTTTGGCAGTACTTC.

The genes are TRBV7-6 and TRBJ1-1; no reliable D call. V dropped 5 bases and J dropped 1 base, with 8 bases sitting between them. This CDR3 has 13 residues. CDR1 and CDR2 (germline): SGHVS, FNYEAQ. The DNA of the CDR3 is TGTGCCAGCAGCCTACAACAGAACACTGAAGCTTTCTTT. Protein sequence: CASSLQQNTEAFF.

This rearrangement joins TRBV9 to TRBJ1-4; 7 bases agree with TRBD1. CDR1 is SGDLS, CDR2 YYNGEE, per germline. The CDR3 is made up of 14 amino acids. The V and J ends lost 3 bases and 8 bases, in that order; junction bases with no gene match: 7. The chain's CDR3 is CASSETGVGEKLFF. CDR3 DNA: TGTGCCAGCAGCGAAACAGGGGTGGGGGAAAAACTGTTTTTT.

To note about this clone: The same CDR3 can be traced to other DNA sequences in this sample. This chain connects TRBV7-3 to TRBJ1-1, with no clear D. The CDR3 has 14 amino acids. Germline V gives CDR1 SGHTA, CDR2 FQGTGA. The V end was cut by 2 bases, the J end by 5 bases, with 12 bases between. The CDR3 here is CASSLRGDSTEAFF. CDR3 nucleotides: TGTGCCAGCAGCTTACGCGGGGATTCGACTGAAGCTTTCTTT.

CDR3 loop: CASSLVSNYGYTF. CDR3 in DNA: TGTGCCAGCAGCTTAGTCTCTAACTATGGCTACACCTTC. This chain connects TRBV7-9 to TRBJ1-2; D not certain. The CDR3 length is 13 residues. V lost 1 base, J lost 0 bases, and 3 bases lay in between. CDR1 is SEHNR, CDR2 FQNEAQ, per germline (reference sequence).